A selection of T cell receptor beta chains follows, all from one sample in a study of cytomegalovirus exposure and HLA in healthy donors. Measured with immunoSEQ multiplex PCR; TCRdb has only the in-frame clones, and not every one. The sample comprises approximately 220,000 clones, over 75% of which are singletons, and 1.5% to 2% rests with the top ten. Sequences were obtained from PBMCs. Receptors originate from a male donor in good health and CMV-seronegative. Both conserved end residues are part of each CDR3. A D gene is named only where the DNA matches it firmly.

CDR3: CASSGSGAGEAFF; D: -; J: TRBJ1-1; length: 13; V: TRBV9
CDR3: CSVVDSNYGYTF; D: -; J: TRBJ1-2; length: 12; V: TRBV29-1
CDR3: CASSSRWGPSYEQYF; D: -; J: TRBJ2-7; length: 15; V: TRBV11-3
CDR3: CASSSLPGTGDSSYEQYF; D: TRBD1; J: TRBJ2-7; length: 18; V: TRBV11-2
CDR3: CASSQGLNQPQHF; D: -; J: TRBJ1-5; length: 13; V: TRBV14
CDR3: CASSPRDTEETQYF; D: -; J: TRBJ2-5; length: 14; V: TRBV27
CDR3: CASSLFGQGRNEQFF; D: TRBD1; J: TRBJ2-1; length: 15; V: TRBV13
CDR3: CASSGGLAGPYEQYF; D: TRBD2; J: TRBJ2-7; length: 15; V: TRBV9
CDR3: CASSLSRVEEQYF; D: -; J: TRBJ2-5; length: 13; V: TRBV27
CDR3: CAIQLRAPEPQHF; D: -; J: TRBJ1-5; length: 13; V: TRBV28
CDR3: CASSYGTFSGYTF; D: -; J: TRBJ1-2; length: 13; V: TRBV6-5
CDR3: CATSKGQGVHGYTF; D: -; J: TRBJ1-2; length: 14; V: TRBV15
CDR3: CASKVGQASYEQYF; D: TRBD1; J: TRBJ2-7; length: 14; V: TRBV6-1
CDR3: CASSEVPSGSWTDTQYF; D: TRBD2; J: TRBJ2-3; length: 17; V: TRBV2
CDR3: CSVSGGTGSGYTF; D: -; J: TRBJ1-2; length: 13; V: TRBV29-1
CDR3: CASSHHTGAYGYTF; D: TRBD1; J: TRBJ1-2; length: 14; V: TRBV28
CDR3: CASSEGSQGGDYGYTF; D: -; J: TRBJ1-2; length: 16; V: TRBV2
CDR3: CASSSGTGVQPQHF; D: TRBD1; J: TRBJ1-5; length: 14; V: TRBV5-6
CDR3: CASSRQPYNEQFF; D: -; J: TRBJ2-1; length: 13; V: TRBV27
CDR3: CASSPRDSYEQYF; D: TRBD1; J: TRBJ2-7; length: 13; V: TRBV4-1
CDR3: CASSDTGASYEQYF; D: TRBD1; J: TRBJ2-7; length: 14; V: TRBV6-1
CDR3: CASSRQGSPTGELFF; D: TRBD1; J: TRBJ2-2; length: 15; V: TRBV9
CDR3: CASSPPDSYGYTF; D: -; J: TRBJ1-2; length: 13; V: TRBV5-1
CDR3: CASSIGGGGHTGELFF; D: -; J: TRBJ2-2; length: 16; V: TRBV19
CDR3: CASSGVTGNGYTF; D: TRBD1; J: TRBJ1-2; length: 13; V: TRBV5-6
CDR3: CASSRDTNEQYF; D: -; J: TRBJ2-7; length: 12; V: TRBV7-9
CDR3: CASSSYWPGDYSNQPQHF; D: -; J: TRBJ1-5; length: 18; V: TRBV28
CDR3: CAIRGQGGETQYF; D: TRBD1; J: TRBJ2-5; length: 13; V: TRBV10-3
CDR3: CSGRYFGTEAFF; D: -; J: TRBJ1-1; length: 12; V: TRBV29-1
CDR3: CASGLRYRGRVNEKLFF; D: TRBD1; J: TRBJ1-4; length: 17; V: TRBV12-5
CDR3: CASSVERTTNYGYTF; D: -; J: TRBJ1-2; length: 15; V: TRBV9
CDR3: CASRGWGTGELFF; D: -; J: TRBJ2-2; length: 13; V: TRBV5-6
CDR3: CASSQGPTEELFF; D: -; J: TRBJ1-4; length: 13; V: TRBV18
CDR3: CASSSAQVIQETQYF; D: -; J: TRBJ2-5; length: 15; V: TRBV5-4
CDR3: CASSAPGQEANQPQHF; D: TRBD1; J: TRBJ1-5; length: 16; V: TRBV10-1
CDR3: CSVDGGVGNQPQHF; D: -; J: TRBJ1-5; length: 14; V: TRBV29-1
CDR3: CASSPGQGKGRETQYF; D: TRBD1; J: TRBJ2-5; length: 16; V: TRBV11-1
CDR3: CASRTGLTYEQYF; D: -; J: TRBJ2-7; length: 13; V: TRBV28
CDR3: CASSVGQQGTYEQYF; D: -; J: TRBJ2-7; length: 15; V: TRBV9
CDR3: CASSPRTVPGETQYF; D: -; J: TRBJ2-5; length: 15; V: TRBV7-2
CDR3: CASRTRGGPYNEQFF; D: -; J: TRBJ2-1; length: 15; V: TRBV19
CDR3: CASSGGVNTEAFF; D: -; J: TRBJ1-1; length: 13; V: TRBV25-1
CDR3: CASSPGLAVITDTQYF; D: TRBD2; J: TRBJ2-3; length: 16; V: TRBV9
CDR3: CASSFGTGAPYEQYF; D: TRBD1; J: -; length: 15; V: TRBV5-4
CDR3: CASSLGAQGGSYEQYF; D: TRBD2; J: TRBJ2-7; length: 16; V: TRBV5-1
CDR3: CASSVETSGVFTDTQYF; D: TRBD2; J: TRBJ2-3; length: 17; V: TRBV9
CDR3: CASSLAGQVSQPQHF; D: TRBD1; J: TRBJ1-5; length: 15; V: TRBV5-1
CDR3: CASSQPRDRGVEKLFF; D: TRBD1; J: TRBJ1-4; length: 16; V: TRBV4-1
CDR3: CASSIQGAGHEQYF; D: TRBD1; J: TRBJ2-7; length: 14; V: TRBV19
CDR3: CASSLFRGGPEAFF; D: -; J: TRBJ1-1; length: 14; V: TRBV7-9
CDR3: CAWSVLRRSYEQYF; D: -; J: TRBJ2-7; length: 14; V: TRBV30
CDR3: CASSRSGGPPYNEQFF; D: TRBD2; J: TRBJ2-1; length: 16; V: TRBV27
CDR3: CASSQDFGNYEQYF; D: -; J: TRBJ2-7; length: 14; V: TRBV4-3
CDR3: CASSFAGMNTEAFF; D: -; J: TRBJ1-1; length: 14; V: TRBV27
CDR3: CASRDRYYEQYF; D: TRBD1; J: TRBJ2-7; length: 12; V: TRBV7-9
CDR3: CASSSASGSNYGYTF; D: -; J: TRBJ1-2; length: 15; V: TRBV9
CDR3: CASSLGATGVYEQYF; D: TRBD1; J: TRBJ2-7; length: 15; V: TRBV13
CDR3: CASTYNIRSNYEQYF; D: -; J: TRBJ2-7; length: 15; V: TRBV27